The 9 T cell receptor beta chains below come from one sample, sequenced in a study of shared clonotypes between healthy human individuals. Naive CD8 populations comprised CD45RO-negative cells positively selected for CCR7, excluding terminally differentiated effector memory CD45RA+ cells. TCRdb's table, derived via immunoSEQ multiplex PCR, lists solely in-frame clones and lacks some. The sample contains about 700,000 clones, 92% of which appear only once. Sequenced input: naive CD8+ T cells sorted from blood. Receptors originate from a man in his thirties or forties in good health.

J is TRBJ2-7 and V is TRBV10-3; the D gene is possibly TRBD1 (6 bases). The CDR3 spans 14 residues. Germline V gives CDR1 ENHRY, CDR2 SYGVKD. V was pared by 6 bases and J by 5 bases, with 17 bases between. The CDR3 reads CAIRRDKGPDEQYF. As DNA, the CDR3 is TGTGCCATCAGACGGGACAAGGGACCCGACGAGCAGTACTTC.

The J gene is TRBJ2-7, the V gene TRBV2; D is unclear. CDR3 length: 14 residues. Germline CDR1 and CDR2: SNHLY and FYNNEI. Between the trimmed V and J ends, which lost 0 bases and 2 bases, there was a span of 8 bases. The CDR3 reads CASSEAGSTYEQYF. In DNA, the CDR3 is TGTGCCAGCAGTGAAGCGGGCAGCACCTACGAGCAGTACTTC.

This sequence joins TRBV15 and TRBJ1-1; maybe TRBD1 (6 bases). The CDR3 is 14 residues long. Germline CDR1 and CDR2: LNHNV and YYDKDF (reference sequence). The germline V and J ends were trimmed by 0 bases and 7 bases, with 12 bases remaining between them. CDR3 nucleotide sequence: TGTGCCACCAGCAGAGATTCAGGGGTTAATGAAGCTTTCTTT. This sequence encodes CATSRDSGVNEAFF.

The chain recombines TRBV11-2 with TRBJ2-7; the D is unclear. Germline V lookup: CDR1 SGHAT, CDR2 FQNNGV. The length of the CDR3 is 11 residues. V shed 5 bases and J shed 7 bases, with 9 bases lying between them. CDR3 residues: CASSAVGEQYF. In nucleotides, the CDR3 is TGTGCCAGCAGCGCTGTGGGGGAGCAGTACTTC.

The gene calls are TRBV7-9 and TRBJ2-3, with 7 bases lining up with TRBD1. The germline V gene has CDR1 SEHNR and CDR2 FQNEAQ (reference sequence). This CDR3 is 15 amino acids long. Trimming took 6 bases from V and 4 from J; bases not matched to a gene: 10. CDR3 DNA: TGTGCCAGCAGTTCAGTACAGGGGAGCCCAGATACGCAGTATTTT. It is translated as CASSSVQGSPDTQYF.

With respect to this clone: The same CDR3 is also encoded by other DNA sequences in this sample. This chain uses TRBV5-1 with TRBJ1-1; D is unresolved. The CDR3 has 12 amino acids. CDR1 is SGHRS, CDR2 YFSETQ, per germline. The ends were cut back, 3 bases at V and 2 bases at J, with 5 bases in the middle. The CDR3 coding sequence is TGCGCCAGCAGCTCGGGAAACACTGAAGCTTTCTTT. As protein: CASSSGNTEAFF.

This clone was seen ten or more times. V gene TRBV6-1 combines with J gene TRBJ2-7; a possible D gene is TRBD1 (5 bases). V lost 4 bases to trimming and J lost 2 bases, with 15 bases between them. Germline V lookup: CDR1 MNHNS, CDR2 SASEGT. CDR3 size: 15 residues. The DNA of the CDR3 is TGTGCCAGCAGTGGGGGCCTTGGTGATGCCTACGAGCAGTACTTC. Protein product: CASSGGLGDAYEQYF.

The V gene is TRBV7-9, the J gene TRBJ2-1; TRBD1 or TRBD2 may be the D gene (5 bases each). The germline gives CDR1 SEHNR, CDR2 FQNEAQ (reference sequence). Trimming stripped 5 bases from V and 9 bases from J, with 17 bases between. The CDR3 is made up of 14 amino acids. The CDR3 nucleotides are TGTGCCAGCAGCCCACTGGGATCAGGGACTGAGCAGTTCTTC. It codes for CASSPLGSGTEQFF.

This clone was detected a few times. The chain has TRBV14 and TRBJ1-2; 8 bases fit TRBD1. Germline V gene sequence: CDR1 SGHDN, CDR2 FVKESK. Trimming at V came to 1 base and at J to 8 bases, leaving 3 bases not matched to a gene. The CDR3 is made up of 13 amino acids. Written as DNA, the CDR3 is TGTGCCAGCAGCCAAGGGACAGGGCCAGGCTACACCTTC. It yields the protein CASSQGTGPGYTF.